This entry lists 9 T cell receptor beta chains sequenced from one sample in a study of blood T cell repertoires in COVID-19 (dated by TCRdb to about 2020). Libraries were constructed by the immunoSEQ multiplex PCR assay. The immuneACCESS repertoire file appears here via TCRdb, limited to in-frame rearrangements. These files lack a portion of the clones; in checked studies, under half of the deficit traces to unresolved V genes, and the cause of the others is not known. The sample yields 100,000 to 140,000 clones; 65% to 80% were counted once. The top ten clones comprise around 4.4% of the sample. Sequencing was done on a sample of peripheral blood. These receptors were obtained from a man between 70 and 80 years old with acute or convalescent COVID-19.

Concerning this clone itself: Distinct nucleotide sequences in the sample also encode this CDR3. The genes are TRBV5-1 and TRBJ2-7; 9 bases fit TRBD1. V lost 0 bases, J lost 1 base, and 2 bases stayed unmatched. The CDR3 has 15 amino acids. Germline CDR1 reads SGHRS; CDR2 reads YFSETQ. The CDR3 reads CASSLGGTGSYEQYF. CDR3 in DNA: TGCGCCAGCAGCTTGGGAGGGACAGGGTCCTACGAGCAGTACTTC. Full variable domain (missing parts from reference TRBV5-1 and TRBJ2-7): KAGVTQTPRYLIKTRGQQVTLSCSPISGHRSVSWYQQTPGQGLQFLFEYFSETQRNKGNFPGRFSGRQFSNSRSEMNVSTLELGDSALYLCASSLGGTGSYEQYFGPGTRLTVT.

The rearrangement joins TRBV10-3 to TRBJ1-2; no firm D call. In germline, CDR1 is ENHRY, CDR2 SYGVKD. V lost 4 bases and J 7 bases, leaving 10 bases between the germline ends. The CDR3 extends over 12 amino acids. CDR3 bases: TGTGCCATCAGTGGGCAGGATAGTGGCTACACCTTC. This sequence encodes CAISGQDSGYTF.

This clone was recorded once. The chain employs TRBV7-9 and TRBJ1-2; weak D call: TRBD1 (5 bases). Germline values: CDR1 SEHNR, CDR2 FQNEAQ (reference sequence). Trimming shortened V by 1 base and J by 10 bases, and 7 bases separated the two germline ends. This CDR3 has 11 residues. In DNA form, the CDR3 reads TGTGCCAGCAGCTTAGAGACAGACTACACCTTC. Residues: CASSLETDYTF.

In DNA form, the CDR3 reads TGTGCCAGCAGTGAATACGGGGGGGAGACCCAGTACTTC. Its translation is CASSEYGGETQYF. The gene calls are TRBV25-1 and TRBJ2-5; 7 nucleotides align to TRBD2. V gave up 0 bases and J gave up 5 bases; unmatched junction bases: 0. The germline V gene has CDR1 MGHDK and CDR2 SYGVNS. The CDR3 loop spans 13 amino acids.

This clone appeared a few times. The rearrangement uses TRBV2 and TRBJ1-1, with 7 bases identical to TRBD1. Germline V gene sequence: CDR1 SNHLY, CDR2 FYNNEI. The CDR3 extends over 13 amino acids. Trimming cost V 5 bases and J 3 bases; bases outside gene matches: 3. The CDR3 loop reads CASSYQGDTEAFF. The DNA for the CDR3 is TGTGCCAGCAGTTATCAGGGGGACACTGAAGCTTTCTTT.

The chain couples TRBV3-1 (or the pseudogene TRBV3-2) to TRBJ1-5; no definite D call. Looked up from germline, CDR1 is LGHDT and CDR2 is YNNKEL (reference sequence). V shed 2 bases and J shed 2 bases, with 10 bases lying between them. The CDR3 is 15 residues long. The CDR3 reads CASSQQGVGNQPQHF. The CDR3 nucleotides read TGTGCCAGCAGCCAACAAGGAGTCGGCAATCAGCCCCAGCATTTT.

The chain uses TRBV6-5 and TRBJ2-1; no clear D. In germline, CDR1 is MNHEY, CDR2 SVGAGI. CDR3 size: 12 residues. V was pared by 5 bases and J by 4 bases, with 6 bases between. Written as DNA, the CDR3 is TGTGCCAGCAGTCGTCGTTACAATGAGCAGTTCTTC. This translates into CASSRRYNEQFF.

V usage is TRBV27 and J usage is TRBJ1-5, with 9 bases lining up with TRBD1. Germline-derived CDR1 and CDR2 are MNHEY and SMNVEV (reference sequence). V dropped 2 bases and J dropped 11; count of bases not matched to a gene: 10. This CDR3 is built from 15 residues. In DNA form, the CDR3 reads TGTGCCAGCAGTTTAGGGACAGGGAAGGCTCTGGCCCAGCATTTT. Amino acid sequence: CASSLGTGKALAQHF.

This clone occurred once. This chain uses TRBV7-9 with TRBJ1-2; D might be TRBD1 (6 bases). CDR1 is SEHNR, CDR2 FQNEAQ, per germline (reference sequence). V was cut by 5 bases and J by 1 base, with 14 bases left in between. This CDR3 spans 15 amino acids. CDR3 nucleotides: TGTGCCAGCAGCCCTCCAGGGGCAGTTAACTATGGCTACACCTTC. Protein product: CASSPPGAVNYGYTF. The variable domain in full, completed from reference TRBV7-9 and TRBJ1-2, reads DTGVSQNPRHKITKRGQNVTFRCDPISEHNRLYWYRQTLGQGPEFLTYFQNEAQLEKSRLLSDRFSAERPKGSFSTLEIQRTEQGDSAMYLCASSPPGAVNYGYTFGSGTRLTVV.